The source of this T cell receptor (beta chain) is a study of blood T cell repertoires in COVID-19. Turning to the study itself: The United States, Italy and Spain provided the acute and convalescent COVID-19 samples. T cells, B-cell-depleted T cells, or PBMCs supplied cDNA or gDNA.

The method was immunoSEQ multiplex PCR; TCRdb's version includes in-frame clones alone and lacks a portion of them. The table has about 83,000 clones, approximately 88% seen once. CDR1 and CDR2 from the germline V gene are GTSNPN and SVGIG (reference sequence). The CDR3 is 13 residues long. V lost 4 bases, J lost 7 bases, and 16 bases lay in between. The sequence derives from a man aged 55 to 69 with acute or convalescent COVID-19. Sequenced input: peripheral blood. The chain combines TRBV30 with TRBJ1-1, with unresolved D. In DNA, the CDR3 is TGTGCCTGGAACTTGAGAGGGCGGGATGAAGCTTTCTTT. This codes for CAWNLRGRDEAFF. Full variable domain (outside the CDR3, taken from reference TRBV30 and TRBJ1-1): SQTIHQWPATLVQPVGSPLSLECTVEGTSNPNLYWYRQAAGRGLQLLFYSVGIGQISSEVPQNLSASRPQDRQFILSSKKLLLSDSGFYLCAWNLRGRDEAFFGQGTRLTVV.